The 27 T cell receptor beta chains below all came from one sample that was sequenced in a study of T cell repertoires in cytomegalovirus infection. One entry per CDR3 protein results from TCRdb running MiXCR on the reads. The sample includes about 490,000 distinct CDR3 sequences, more than 15% seen only once; the top ten take about 24%. Sequenced: CD8+ T cells from PBMCs. All receptors derive from a human donor in good health (CMV status not recorded). Some clones in this sample may be carry-over from other donors' samples.

This clonotype was counted at least ten times. J is TRBJ2-1 and V is TRBV5-8; TRBD2 aligns across 9 bases. With 9 bases clipped from V and 8 bases from J, the junction kept 18 bases outside the gene matches. The CDR3 is 16 amino acids. Germline V gives CDR1 SGHTS, CDR2 YDEGEE. CDR3 residues: CATEKAGGRRGYEQFF. As DNA, the CDR3 is TGTGCCACCGAGAAGGCGGGGGGGCGCCGGGGTTATGAGCAGTTCTTC.

V usage is TRBV12-3 or TRBV12-4 and J usage is TRBJ2-2; D remains unclear. The CDR3 is made up of 13 amino acids. Trimming pared 3 bases from V and 6 bases from J, leaving 8 bases between. CDR3 DNA sequence: TGTGCCAGCAGTTTTAGGGTTCCCGGGGAGCTGTTTTTT. It translates to CASSFRVPGELFF.

As DNA, the CDR3 is TGTGCCAGCAGCCAAGATGTTGAGCAGTTCTTC. Amino acid sequence: CASSQDVEQFF. The chain recombines TRBV4-2 with TRBJ2-1; D call uncertain. V shed 0 bases and J shed 9 bases, with 3 bases lying between them. CDR1 and CDR2 from the germline V gene are LGHNA and YNFKEQ. The CDR3 consists of 11 residues.

A note on this clonotype: Being one base from a much bigger clone, this may be a read error. The chain is built from TRBV7-6 and TRBJ2-3; the match to TRBD2 covers 13 bases. The CDR3 is made up of 14 amino acids. Germline assignment: CDR1 SGHVS and CDR2 FNYEAQ. CDR3 in amino acids: CTSSPGTSGTTQYF. The CDR3 DNA follows: TGTACCAGCAGCCCCGGGACTAGCGGGACAACACAGTATTTT.

The sample holds a few counts of this clonotype. The rearrangement links TRBV5-4 to TRBJ2-3, with D unresolved. CDR1 and CDR2 (germline): SGHNT, YYREEE (reference sequence). The V and J ends lost 4 bases and 1 base respectively, with 13 bases between them. The CDR3 totals 15 residues. CDR3 DNA: TGTGCCAGCAGCGGCCTCGAGGTTGGCACAGATACGCAGTATTTT. This gives the protein CASSGLEVGTDTQYF.

This clonotype has a count of ten or more. The gene calls are TRBV12-5 and TRBJ1-1, with D perhaps matching TRBD1 (6 bases). V was cut by 6 bases and J by 10 bases, with 24 bases left in between. Germline CDR1 and CDR2: LGHNT and FRNRAP. This CDR3 region has 15 residues. The CDR3 reads CASGTQKGGGVGAFF. The CDR3 nucleotides read TGTGCTAGTGGAACACAAAAAGGAGGGGGAGTTGGAGCTTTCTTT.

This clonotype was seen a few times. An end of the junction does not agree with germline; a read error may underlie this. V gene TRBV29-1 combines with J gene TRBJ2-2; 10 bases map to TRBD2. The V gene's germline CDR1 is SQVTM and CDR2 ANQGSEA. This CDR3 comprises 15 residues. CDR3 sequence reads: CSVKERGGYTGELFF. As DNA, the CDR3 is TGCAGCGTTAAAGAGCGGGGGGGCTACACCGGGGAGCTGTTTTTT.

This clonotype was recorded many times. The chain has TRBV14 and TRBJ2-1; 8 bases agree with TRBD1. V shed 4 bases, J shed 1 base, and the junction held 6 bases outside the gene matches. CDR1 is SGHDN, CDR2 FVKESK, per germline. The CDR3 has 16 residues. CDR3 residues: CASSRRQGRSYNEQFF. The CDR3 DNA follows: TGTGCCAGCAGCCGCCGACAGGGGCGGTCCTACAATGAGCAGTTCTTC.

The sample holds many counts of this clonotype. This rearrangement joins TRBV7-2 to TRBJ2-7, with D uncertain. Trimming cost V 1 base and J 0 bases, with 13 bases left between them. This CDR3 contains 16 residues. Germline loops: CDR1 SGHTA, CDR2 FQGNSA. The CDR3 loop reads CASSLESYVYSYEQYF. The CDR3 DNA reads TGTGCCAGCAGCTTAGAGAGTTACGTGTACTCCTACGAGCAGTACTTC.

The table lists this clonotype with many counts. This chain uses TRBV27 with TRBJ1-2; D not certain. CDR1 and CDR2 from the germline V gene are MNHEY and SMNVEV (reference sequence). V dropped 3 bases and J dropped 3 bases, with 8 bases sitting between them. The CDR3 length is 13 residues. CDR3 sequence: CASSLSEHYGYTF. The CDR3 DNA is TGTGCCAGCAGTTTGAGTGAACACTATGGCTACACCTTC.

This clonotype was detected ten times or more. The rearrangement uses TRBV20-1 and TRBJ1-5, with D possibly matching TRBD1 (5 bases). The CDR3 loop spans 18 amino acids. The V and J ends lost 3 bases and 0 bases respectively, with 21 bases between them. CDR1 DFQATT and CDR2 SNEGSKA come from the germline V gene (reference sequence). CDR3 residues: CSARPLRRGPSSNQPQHF. The CDR3 region has the DNA TGCAGTGCTAGGCCTTTGCGGAGGGGCCCTAGTAGCAATCAGCCCCAGCATTTT.

This clonotype was observed at least ten times. The chain employs TRBV27 and TRBJ1-3; D uncertain. This CDR3 comprises 14 residues. Germline lookup yields CDR1 MNHEY and CDR2 SMNVEV (reference sequence). V gave up 2 bases and J gave up 4 bases, with 9 bases separating them. CDR3 loop: CASSLAAGGNTIYF. CDR3 DNA sequence: TGTGCCAGCAGTTTAGCGGCTGGAGGAAACACCATATATTTT.

This clonotype was observed many times. The V and J genes are TRBV6-1 and TRBJ2-5; D unresolved. Germline loops: CDR1 MNHNS, CDR2 SASEGT. V was cut by 5 bases and J by 5 bases, with 18 bases left in between. The CDR3 runs 15 residues. The CDR3 coding sequence is TGTGCCAGCAGTCGAAGCAGCAGACTGGGGGAGACCCAGTACTTC. Amino acid sequence: CASSRSSRLGETQYF.

The chain is built from TRBV27 and TRBJ1-2, with 9 nucleotides matching TRBD1. This CDR3 comprises 15 residues. CDR1 MNHEY and CDR2 SMNVEV come from the germline V gene (reference sequence). V lost 0 bases to trimming and J lost 8 bases; unmatched junction nucleotides: 7. Here the CDR3 reads CASSLSSTGGRGYTF. Here the CDR3 DNA reads TGTGCCAGCAGTTTATCCTCCACAGGGGGCAGGGGCTACACCTTC.

This clonotype has a count of ten or more. The chain is built from TRBV6-5 and TRBJ2-5; TRBD1 aligns across 7 bases. Trimming removed 6 bases from V and 2 bases from J; junction bases left unmatched: 9. The CDR3 consists of 15 residues. Germline CDR1 and CDR2: MNHEY and SVGAGI. The CDR3 DNA sequence: TGTGCCAGCAGCCACTTTGGGGACAGACAAGAGACCCAGTACTTC. Amino acids: CASSHFGDRQETQYF.

This clonotype was detected ten times or more. The chain carries TRBV7-9 and TRBJ2-7; 9 bases are shared with TRBD1. CDR3 size: 16 residues. The V segment lost 5 bases and the J segment 3 bases; nucleotides outside the gene matches: 11. CDR1 is SEHNR, CDR2 FQNEAQ, per germline (reference sequence). This CDR3 is CASSAGDRGSFYEQYF. The CDR3 DNA follows: TGTGCCAGCAGCGCAGGTGACAGGGGGAGTTTCTACGAGCAGTACTTC.

This clonotype has more than one count but fewer than ten. The chain employs TRBV7-3 and TRBJ2-1; 8 bases fit TRBD2. Germline CDR1 SGHTA, CDR2 FQGTGA. The CDR3 consists of 17 residues. The trim removed 2 bases at V and 4 bases at J, leaving 10 bases unmatched. The CDR3 spells CASSLGVPSGSYNEQFF. The DNA of the CDR3 is TGTGCCAGCAGCTTAGGCGTTCCCAGCGGGAGTTACAATGAGCAGTTCTTC.

The J gene is TRBJ2-3, the V gene TRBV28, with TRBD2 matching 7 bases. With V trimmed by 3 bases and J by 1 base, 4 bases remained unmatched. The CDR3 runs to 15 residues. The germline CDR1 and CDR2 sequences are MDHEN and SYDVKM. The CDR3 reads CASSLPGLRTDTQYF. The CDR3, as DNA: TGTGCCAGCAGTTTGCCGGGACTACGCACAGATACGCAGTATTTT. Drawing the rest from reference TRBV28 and TRBJ2-3, the complete variable domain is DVKVTQSSRYLVKRTGEKVFLECVQDMDHENMFWYRQDPGLGLRLIYFSYDVKMKEKGDIPEGYSVSREKKERFSLILESASTNQTSMYLCASSLPGLRTDTQYFGPGTRLTVL.

The chain links TRBV14 to TRBJ1-2; D unresolved. Trimming took off 3 bases at V and 0 bases at J, with 5 bases between the two ends. This CDR3 has 13 residues. The germline V gene has CDR1 SGHDN and CDR2 FVKESK. CDR3 nucleotides: TGTGCCAGCAGCCAGGGAACTAACTATGGCTACACCTTC. It encodes CASSQGTNYGYTF.

This clonotype was detected a few times. The gene calls are TRBV19 and TRBJ2-3, with 11 positions matching TRBD1. The CDR3 runs to 15 residues. With 6 bases clipped from V and 5 bases from J, the junction kept 7 bases outside the gene matches. The germline V gene encodes CDR1 LNHDA and CDR2 SQIVND (reference sequence). CDR3 amino acids: CASRLRDRGIDTQYF. CDR3 bases: TGTGCCAGTAGACTCCGGGACAGGGGGATAGATACGCAGTATTTT. The full variable domain, rest sourced from reference TRBV19 and TRBJ2-3, is DGGITQSPKYLFRKEGQNVTLSCEQNLNHDAMYWYRQDPGQGLRLIYYSQIVNDFQKGDIAEGYSVSREKKESFPLTVTSAQKNPTAFYLCASRLRDRGIDTQYFGPGTRLTVL.

The chain couples TRBV5-4 to TRBJ2-2; maybe TRBD2 (5 bases). V was pared by 5 bases and J by 7 bases, with 15 bases between. CDR1 and CDR2 from the germline V gene are SGHNT and YYREEE (reference sequence). CDR3 length: 14 residues. The CDR3 spells CASRDWDRGGELFF. DNA of the CDR3: TGTGCCAGCAGGGACTGGGATAGAGGCGGGGAGCTGTTTTTT.

This clonotype was observed many times. The chain has TRBV7-8 and TRBJ2-1; no clear D. The CDR3 extends over 14 amino acids. V was clipped by 1 base and J by 9 bases, with 13 bases between them. The germline V gene encodes CDR1 SGHVS and CDR2 FQNEAQ. The CDR3 sequence is CASSLDDPRGEQFF. For the CDR3, the DNA is TGTGCCAGCAGCTTAGACGACCCGCGAGGTGAGCAGTTCTTC. Filled out from reference TRBV7-8 and TRBJ2-1, the complete variable domain reads GAGVSQSPRYKVAKRGQDVALRCDPISGHVSLFWYQQALGQGPEFLTYFQNEAQLDKSGLPSDRFFAERPEGSVSTLKIQRTQQEDSAVYLCASSLDDPRGEQFFGPGTRLTVL.

This clonotype turned up a few times. The chain has TRBV19 and TRBJ2-1, with unresolved D. CDR1 is LNHDA and CDR2 is SQIVND in the germline V gene (reference sequence). The CDR3 runs to 14 residues. V dropped 6 bases and J dropped 7 bases, with 16 bases sitting between them. The CDR3 DNA reads as TGTGCCAGTAGCCAGCCCACCAGGCCGAATGAGCAGTTCTTC. The encoded protein is CASSQPTRPNEQFF.

V gene TRBV27 combines with J gene TRBJ2-7, with a tentative D call TRBD2 (5 bases). This CDR3 has 15 amino acids. V lost 6 bases, J lost 2 bases, and 17 bases lay in between. Looked up from germline, CDR1 is MNHEY and CDR2 is SMNVEV (reference sequence). CDR3 sequence: CASSHKEGPTYEQYF. For the CDR3, the DNA is TGTGCCAGCAGCCATAAAGAGGGCCCGACCTACGAGCAGTACTTC.

In its sample, this clonotype was seen many times. V is TRBV2 and J is TRBJ1-5; 9 nucleotides line up with TRBD1. The germline V gene encodes CDR1 SNHLY and CDR2 FYNNEI. The CDR3 has 16 residues. Trimming at V came to 5 bases and at J to 1 base, leaving 6 bases not matched to a gene. CDR3 in DNA: TGTGCCAGCAGTTACAGGGGGCTTCGGAGCAATCAGCCCCAGCATTTT. The encoded protein is CASSYRGLRSNQPQHF.

At least ten counts were recorded for this clonotype. V is TRBV30 and J is TRBJ1-5; D may be TRBD1 (5 bases). Trimming shortened V by 0 bases and J by 5 bases, and 8 bases separated the two germline ends. This CDR3 contains 13 residues. CDR1 is GTSNPN, CDR2 SVGIG, per germline (reference sequence). In DNA form, the CDR3 reads TGTGCCTGGAGTGTGGGGGACCATCAGCCCCAGCATTTT. Translation: CAWSVGDHQPQHF.

Concerning this clonotype: A read error is possible here, since a much larger clone lies one base away. The CDR3 sequence is CATSDPGGPSGISDTQYF. CDR3 bases: TGTGCCACCAGTGACCCAGGGGGGCCTAGCGGGATATCAGATACGCAGTATTTT. The V and J genes are TRBV24-1 and TRBJ2-3; 9 bases are a match to TRBD2. Germline assignment: CDR1 KGHDR and CDR2 SFDVKD. The CDR3 contains 18 residues. Germline trimming cut 4 bases from V and 4 bases from J; bases unmatched to any gene: 14.